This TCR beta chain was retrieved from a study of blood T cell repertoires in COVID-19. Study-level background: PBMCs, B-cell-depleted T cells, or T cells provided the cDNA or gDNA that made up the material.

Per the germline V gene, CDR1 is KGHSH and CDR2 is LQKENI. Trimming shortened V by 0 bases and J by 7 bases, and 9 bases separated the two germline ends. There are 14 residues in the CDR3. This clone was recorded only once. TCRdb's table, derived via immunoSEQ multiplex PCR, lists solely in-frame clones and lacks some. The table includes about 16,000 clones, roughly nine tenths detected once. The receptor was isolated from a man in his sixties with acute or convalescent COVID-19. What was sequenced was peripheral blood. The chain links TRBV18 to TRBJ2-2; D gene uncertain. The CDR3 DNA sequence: TGTGCCAGCTCACCACCGTCCCCGGGCGGGGAGCTGTTTTTT. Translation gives CASSPPSPGGELFF. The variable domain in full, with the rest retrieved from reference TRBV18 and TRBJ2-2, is NAGVMQNPRHLVRRRGQEARLRCSPMKGHSHVYWYRQLPEEGLKFMVYLQKENIIDESGMPKERFSAEFPKEGPSILRIQQVVRGDSAAYFCASSPPSPGGELFFGEGSRLTVL.